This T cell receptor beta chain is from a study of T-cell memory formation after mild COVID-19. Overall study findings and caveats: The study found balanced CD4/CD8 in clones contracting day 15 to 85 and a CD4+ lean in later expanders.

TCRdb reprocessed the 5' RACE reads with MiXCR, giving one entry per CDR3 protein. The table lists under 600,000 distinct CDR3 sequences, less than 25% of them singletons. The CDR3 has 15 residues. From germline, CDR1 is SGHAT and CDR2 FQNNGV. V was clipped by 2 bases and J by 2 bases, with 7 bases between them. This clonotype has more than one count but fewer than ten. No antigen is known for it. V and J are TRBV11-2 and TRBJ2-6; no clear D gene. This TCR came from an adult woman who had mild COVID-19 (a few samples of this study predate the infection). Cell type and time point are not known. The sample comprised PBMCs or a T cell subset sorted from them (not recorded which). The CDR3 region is CASSLILPGANVLTF. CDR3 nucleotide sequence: TGTGCCAGCAGCTTAATTCTCCCTGGGGCCAACGTCCTGACTTTC.